A single sample is the source of the 6 T cell receptor beta chains below, sequenced in a study of T cell repertoires in cytomegalovirus infection. These TCRs' antigens remain unknown. TCRdb ran MiXCR on the reads and lists one entry per CDR3 protein. The sample records 43,000 or so distinct CDR3 sequences, about 21% being singletons. The sample here was CD8+ T cells from cultured PBMCs, taken from culture after CMV antigen stimulation. These receptors were taken from a human donor in good health (CMV status not recorded). Some clones in this sample may be carry-over from other donors' samples.

This clonotype was detected only a few times. This sequence joins TRBV11-2 and TRBJ2-1, with 11 bases that match TRBD2. This CDR3 has 14 residues. Germline V gives CDR1 SGHAT, CDR2 FQNNGV. J gave up 9 bases and V 4 bases, and 5 bases lay outside the gene matches. The CDR3, as DNA: TGTGCCAGCAGCTCACTAGCGGGAGAGAGTGAGCAGTTCTTC. Its translation: CASSSLAGESEQFF.

This clonotype was counted ten times or more. The CDR3 is CASSDHRDRVSEQYF. The CDR3 region has the DNA TGTGCCAGCAGTGACCACCGGGACAGGGTTTCCGAGCAGTACTTC. The V call is TRBV6-1, the J call TRBJ2-7, with TRBD1 matching 9 bases. The length of the CDR3 is 15 residues. Germline values: CDR1 MNHNS, CDR2 SASEGT. V was pared by 3 bases and J by 6 bases, with 9 bases of the junction left unmatched.

This clonotype was counted a few times. This chain connects TRBV5-5 to TRBJ2-3; 8 bases fit TRBD2. The V segment lost 5 bases and the J segment 4 bases; nucleotides outside the gene matches: 9. This CDR3 spans 15 amino acids. Germline assignment: CDR1 SGHKS and CDR2 YYEKEE (reference sequence). Here the CDR3 reads CASSFEREYSDTQYF. The CDR3, as DNA: TGTGCCAGCAGTTTCGAGCGGGAGTATTCAGATACGCAGTATTTT.

The sample holds many counts of this clonotype. V gene TRBV5-6 combines with J gene TRBJ1-2; 8 bases are a match to TRBD1. V lost 0 bases and J lost 8; bases outside the gene matches: 18. Germline loops: CDR1 SGHDT, CDR2 YYEEEE. The CDR3 contains 18 residues. CDR3 amino acids: CASSLVSGQAFFRSGYTF. CDR3 DNA: TGTGCCAGCAGCTTGGTATCGGGACAGGCGTTTTTTCGTTCGGGCTACACCTTC.

This clonotype has just a few counts. This chain connects TRBV2 to TRBJ1-1, with TRBD1 matching over 7 bases. V shed 6 bases and J 8 bases; nucleotides not matched to a gene: 9. The CDR3 extends over 13 amino acids. The germline CDR1 and CDR2 sequences are SNHLY and FYNNEI. The CDR3 DNA follows: TGTGCCAGCAGACCTGACAGGGCTGGGGAAGCTTTCTTT. As protein: CASRPDRAGEAFF.

CDR3 nucleotides: TGTGCCAGCAGCCCGCAAGCGGGGTCTGGGGCCAACGTCCTGACTTTC. Encoded protein: CASSPQAGSGANVLTF. V and J are TRBV7-9 and TRBJ2-6, with 7 bases fitting TRBD2. The junction had 5 bases not matched to a gene; V was cut back by 5 bases and J by 1 base. This CDR3 has 16 amino acids. Germline V gives CDR1 SEHNR, CDR2 FQNEAQ (reference sequence).